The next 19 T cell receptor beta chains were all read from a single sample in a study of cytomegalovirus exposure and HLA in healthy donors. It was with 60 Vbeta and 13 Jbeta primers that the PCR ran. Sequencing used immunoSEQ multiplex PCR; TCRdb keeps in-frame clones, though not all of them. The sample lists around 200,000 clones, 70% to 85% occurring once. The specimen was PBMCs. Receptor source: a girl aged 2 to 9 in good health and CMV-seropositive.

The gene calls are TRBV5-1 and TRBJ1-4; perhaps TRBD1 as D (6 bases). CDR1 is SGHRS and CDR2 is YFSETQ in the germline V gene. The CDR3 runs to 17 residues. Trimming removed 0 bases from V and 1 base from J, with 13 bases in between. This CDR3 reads CASSLGQGSGTNEKLFF. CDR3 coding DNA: TGCGCCAGCAGCTTGGGGCAGGGGAGCGGAACTAATGAAAAACTGTTTTTT. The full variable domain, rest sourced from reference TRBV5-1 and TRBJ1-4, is KAGVTQTPRYLIKTRGQQVTLSCSPISGHRSVSWYQQTPGQGLQFLFEYFSETQRNKGNFPGRFSGRQFSNSRSEMNVSTLELGDSALYLCASSLGQGSGTNEKLFFGSGTQLSVL.

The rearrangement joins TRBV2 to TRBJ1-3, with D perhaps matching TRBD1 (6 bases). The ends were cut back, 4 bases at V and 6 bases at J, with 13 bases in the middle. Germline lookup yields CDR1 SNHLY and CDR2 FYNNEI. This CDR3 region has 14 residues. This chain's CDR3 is CASSVSGHQNTIYF. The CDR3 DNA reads TGTGCCAGCAGTGTGTCGGGACACCAAAACACCATATATTTT.

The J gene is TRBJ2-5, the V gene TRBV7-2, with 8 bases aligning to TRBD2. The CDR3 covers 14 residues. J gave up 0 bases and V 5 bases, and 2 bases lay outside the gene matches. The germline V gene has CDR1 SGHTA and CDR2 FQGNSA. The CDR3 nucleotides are TGTGCCAGCAGCCGGGGGGGAAACCAAGAGACCCAGTACTTC. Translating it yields CASSRGGNQETQYF. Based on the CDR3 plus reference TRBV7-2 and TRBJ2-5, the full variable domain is GAGVSQSPSNKVTEKGKDVELRCDPISGHTALYWYRQSLGQGLEFLIYFQGNSAPDKSGLPSDRFSAERTGGSVSTLTIQRTQQEDSAVYLCASSRGGNQETQYFGPGTRLLVL.

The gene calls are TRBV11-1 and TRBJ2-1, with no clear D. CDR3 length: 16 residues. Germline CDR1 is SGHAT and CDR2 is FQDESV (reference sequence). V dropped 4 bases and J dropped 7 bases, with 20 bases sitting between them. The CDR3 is CASSSSDGAHRNEQFF. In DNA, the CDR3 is TGTGCCAGCAGCTCCTCCGACGGAGCCCATCGTAATGAGCAGTTCTTC. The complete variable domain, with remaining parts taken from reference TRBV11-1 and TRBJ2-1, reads EAEVAQSPRYKITEKSQAVAFWCDPISGHATLYWYRQILGQGPELLVQFQDESVVDDSQLPKDRFSAERLKGVDSTLKIQPAELGDSAMYLCASSSSDGAHRNEQFFGPGTRLTVL.

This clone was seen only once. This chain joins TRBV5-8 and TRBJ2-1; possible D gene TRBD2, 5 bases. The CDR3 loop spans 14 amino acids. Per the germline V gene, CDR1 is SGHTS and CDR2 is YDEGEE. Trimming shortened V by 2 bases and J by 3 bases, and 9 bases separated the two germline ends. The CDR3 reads CASSLSRGYNEQFF. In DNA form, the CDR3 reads TGTGCCAGCAGCTTAAGTCGGGGCTACAATGAGCAGTTCTTC.

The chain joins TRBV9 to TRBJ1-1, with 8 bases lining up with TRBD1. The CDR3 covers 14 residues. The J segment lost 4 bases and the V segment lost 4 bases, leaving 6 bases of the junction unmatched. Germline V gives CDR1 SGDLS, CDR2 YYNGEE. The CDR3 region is CASSFGQGGTEAFF. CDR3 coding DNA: TGTGCCAGCAGCTTTGGACAGGGCGGCACTGAAGCTTTCTTT. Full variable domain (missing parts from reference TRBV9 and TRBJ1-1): DSGVTQTPKHLITATGQRVTLRCSPRSGDLSVYWYQQSLDQGLQFLIQYYNGEERAKGNILERFSAQQFPDLHSELNLSSLELGDSALYFCASSFGQGGTEAFFGQGTRLTVV.

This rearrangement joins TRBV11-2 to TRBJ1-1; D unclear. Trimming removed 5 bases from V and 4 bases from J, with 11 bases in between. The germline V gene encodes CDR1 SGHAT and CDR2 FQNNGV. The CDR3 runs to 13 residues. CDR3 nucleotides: TGTGCCAGCAGCGAGAATGTCGGCACTGAAGCTTTCTTT. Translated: CASSENVGTEAFF.

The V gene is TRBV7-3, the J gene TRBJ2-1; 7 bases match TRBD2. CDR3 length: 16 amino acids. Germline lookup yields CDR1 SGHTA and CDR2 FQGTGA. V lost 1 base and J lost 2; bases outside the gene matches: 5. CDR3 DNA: TGTGCCAGCAGCTTAAATTCAGCGGGACCCTACAATGAGCAGTTCTTC. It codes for CASSLNSAGPYNEQFF. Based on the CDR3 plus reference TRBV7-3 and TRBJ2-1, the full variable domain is GAGVSQTPSNKVTEKGKYVELRCDPISGHTALYWYRQSLGQGPEFLIYFQGTGAADDSGLPNDRFFAVRPEGSVSTLKIQRTERGDSAVYLCASSLNSAGPYNEQFFGPGTRLTVL.

CDR3: CASSRGTGDYEQYF. CDR3 coding DNA: TGTGCCAGCAGCCGGGGGACGGGAGACTACGAGCAGTACTTC. The chain joins TRBV7-6 to TRBJ2-7; the D gene is possibly TRBD2 (6 bases). Germline V gene data show CDR1 as SGHVS and CDR2 as FNYEAQ. V shed 5 bases and J shed 3 bases, with 14 bases lying between them. This CDR3 has 14 residues. Complete variable domain (other parts from reference TRBV7-6 and TRBJ2-7): GAGVSQSPRYKVTKRGQDVALRCDPISGHVSLYWYRQALGQGPEFLTYFNYEAQQDKSGLPNDRFSAERPEGSISTLTIQRTEQRDSAMYRCASSRGTGDYEQYFGPGTRLTVT.

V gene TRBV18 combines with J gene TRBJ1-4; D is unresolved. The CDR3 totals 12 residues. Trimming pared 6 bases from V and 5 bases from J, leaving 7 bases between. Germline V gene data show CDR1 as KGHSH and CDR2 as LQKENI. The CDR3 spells CASSPLNEKLFF. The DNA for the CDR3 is TGTGCCAGCTCCCCCTTGAATGAAAAACTGTTTTTT.

CDR3 nucleotide sequence: TGTGCCAGCAGCCCCCACTTGGGGACAGTTGAAAAACTGTTTTTT. It codes for CASSPHLGTVEKLFF. This chain uses TRBV7-9 with TRBJ1-4; 7 bases are shared with TRBD1. The CDR3 has 15 residues. Germline trimming cut 5 bases from V and 7 bases from J; bases unmatched to any gene: 10. The germline V gene encodes CDR1 SEHNR and CDR2 FQNEAQ (reference sequence). The whole variable domain, remainder taken from reference TRBV7-9 and TRBJ1-4, is DTGVSQNPRHKITKRGQNVTFRCDPISEHNRLYWYRQTLGQGPEFLTYFQNEAQLEKSRLLSDRFSAERPKGSFSTLEIQRTEQGDSAMYLCASSPHLGTVEKLFFGSGTQLSVL.

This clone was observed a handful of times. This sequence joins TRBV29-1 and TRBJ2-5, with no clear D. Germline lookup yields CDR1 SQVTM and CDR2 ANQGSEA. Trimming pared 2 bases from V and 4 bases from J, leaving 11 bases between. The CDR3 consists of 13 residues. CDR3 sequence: CSVERLKAETQYF. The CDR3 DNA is TGCAGCGTTGAACGACTGAAAGCAGAGACCCAGTACTTC.

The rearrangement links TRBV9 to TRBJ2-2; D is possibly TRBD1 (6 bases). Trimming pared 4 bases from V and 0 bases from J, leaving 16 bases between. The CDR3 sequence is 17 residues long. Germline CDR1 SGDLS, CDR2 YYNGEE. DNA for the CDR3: TGTGCCAGCAGCCCGTACCGTCAGGGGCCGAACACCGGGGAGCTGTTTTTT. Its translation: CASSPYRQGPNTGELFF.

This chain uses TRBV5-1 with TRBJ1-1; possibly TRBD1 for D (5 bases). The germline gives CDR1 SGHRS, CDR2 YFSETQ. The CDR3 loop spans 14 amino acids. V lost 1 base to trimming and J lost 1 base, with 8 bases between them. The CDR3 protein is CASSLSGANTEAFF. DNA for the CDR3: TGCGCCAGCAGCTTGAGCGGGGCGAACACTGAAGCTTTCTTT.

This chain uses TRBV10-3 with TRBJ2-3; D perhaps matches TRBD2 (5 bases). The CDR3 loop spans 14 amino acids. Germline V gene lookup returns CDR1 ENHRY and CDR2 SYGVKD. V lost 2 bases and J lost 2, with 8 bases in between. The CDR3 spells CAISEGSNTDTQYF. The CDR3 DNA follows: TGTGCCATCAGTGAGGGGAGTAACACAGATACGCAGTATTTT.

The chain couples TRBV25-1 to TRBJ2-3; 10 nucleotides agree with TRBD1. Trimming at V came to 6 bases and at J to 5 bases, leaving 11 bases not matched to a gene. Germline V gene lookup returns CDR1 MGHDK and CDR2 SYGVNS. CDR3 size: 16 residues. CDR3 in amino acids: CASSPVRQGAIDTQYF. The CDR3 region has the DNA TGTGCCAGCAGCCCGGTTAGACAGGGGGCTATAGATACGCAGTATTTT. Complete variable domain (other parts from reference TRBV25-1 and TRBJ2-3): EADIYQTPRYLVIGTGKKITLECSQTMGHDKMYWYQQDPGMELHLIHYSYGVNSTEKGDLSSESTVSRIRTEHFPLTLESARPSHTSQYLCASSPVRQGAIDTQYFGPGTRLTVL.

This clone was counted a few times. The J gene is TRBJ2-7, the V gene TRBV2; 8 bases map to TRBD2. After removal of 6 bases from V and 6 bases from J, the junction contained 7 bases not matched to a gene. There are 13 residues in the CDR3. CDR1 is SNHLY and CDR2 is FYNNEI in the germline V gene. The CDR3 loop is CASRAGTSREQYF. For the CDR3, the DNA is TGTGCCAGCAGAGCCGGGACTAGTCGCGAGCAGTACTTC.

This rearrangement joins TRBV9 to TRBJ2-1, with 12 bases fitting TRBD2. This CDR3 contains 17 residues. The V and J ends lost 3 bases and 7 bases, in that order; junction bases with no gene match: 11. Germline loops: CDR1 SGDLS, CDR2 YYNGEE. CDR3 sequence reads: CASSARTSGNTVNEQFF. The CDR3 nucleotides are TGTGCCAGCAGCGCCCGGACTAGCGGGAACACAGTGAATGAGCAGTTCTTC.

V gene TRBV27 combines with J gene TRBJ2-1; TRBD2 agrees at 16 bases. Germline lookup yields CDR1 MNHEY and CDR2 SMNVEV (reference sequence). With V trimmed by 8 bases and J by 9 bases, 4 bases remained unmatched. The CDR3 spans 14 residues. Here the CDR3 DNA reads TGTGCCAGCTCCGGGACTAGCGGGAGGGTTGAGCAGTTCTTC. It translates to CASSGTSGRVEQFF.